This T cell receptor beta chain was recorded in a study of T cells after yellow fever vaccination. The V gene's germline CDR1 is SGHNT and CDR2 YYREEE (reference sequence). CDR3 length equals 14 residues. V lost 3 bases, J lost 5 bases, and 4 bases stayed unmatched. Study conclusions and caveats: Abundant clonotypes from the bulk population could get into FACS-sorted repertoires as contaminants. Primary-vaccination clones mostly resurfaced post-booster (around 95% CD4, roughly 87% CD8). A minor fraction of clonotypes spanned both CD4 and CD8 compartments.

5'RACE template switching generated TCR cDNA, adding a universal primer site and UMIs. In TCRdb, the 5' RACE reads were re-called with MiXCR into one record per CDR3 protein. The table has 250,000 to 350,000 distinct CDR3 sequences, roughly 4.3% seen once. Comments on this clonotype: Its target is unknown.

This TCR derives from a man aged 18 to 30 who received the YFV17D yellow fever vaccine. The V call is TRBV5-4, the J call TRBJ2-3, with 9 positions matching TRBD1. Specimen: PBMCs, collected 15 days after the yellow fever booster vaccination. This CDR3 reads CASSSGQGKDTQYF. CDR3 nucleotide sequence: TGTGCCAGCAGCTCGGGACAGGGTAAAGATACGCAGTATTTT.